This T cell receptor beta chain appears in the sequencing data of a study of CD8+ T cells in alopecia areata. cDNA prepared by RNA extraction and subsequent reverse transcription served as the template for sequencing. Produced via immunoSEQ multiplex PCR; TCRdb's table is partial and in-frame only. The sample carries about 210,000 clones, 50% to 70% recorded once. On this clone itself: The same CDR3 arises from other DNA sequences in this sample as well.

The CDR3 spans 16 residues. The V gene end was trimmed by 4 bases and the J gene end by 4 bases; junction bases not matched to a gene: 8. Germline V CDR1 and CDR2: MDHEN, SYDVKM. Treatment reported: oral pan-JAK inhibitor, 5-10 mg twice daily. Specimen: CD4+ T cells sorted from blood, collected at week 4, from a patient treated with tofacitinib. This receptor was taken from a human donor with alopecia areata. The rearrangement links TRBV28 to TRBJ2-1; 9 positions match TRBD2. The CDR3 protein is CASSSQAGGLYNEQFF. In DNA form, the CDR3 reads TGTGCCAGCAGTTCTCAAGCGGGGGGCCTTTACAATGAGCAGTTCTTC. Looking up the rest from reference TRBV28 and TRBJ2-1 gives the full variable domain: DVKVTQSSRYLVKRTGEKVFLECVQDMDHENMFWYRQDPGLGLRLIYFSYDVKMKEKGDIPEGYSVSREKKERFSLILESASTNQTSMYLCASSSQAGGLYNEQFFGPGTRLTVL.